The next 22 T cell receptor beta chains were all read from a single sample in a study of shared clonotypes between healthy human individuals. Libraries were prepared by immunoSEQ multiplex PCR; TCRdb keeps only in-frame clonotypes and omits some of them. The table shows 950,000 to 1,100,000 clones, with more than 75% occurring only once. Sequenced input: memory CD4+ T cells from PBMCs. The subset is: CD45RA-negative fraction. The source is a young man in good health. Some clones in this sample may be carry-over from other donors' samples.

This clone has only a few counts. The chain employs TRBV11-2 and TRBJ2-1; 10 nucleotides match TRBD2. The CDR3 is 17 amino acids. The germline gives CDR1 SGHAT, CDR2 FQNNGV. Germline trimming cut 1 base from V and 3 bases from J; bases unmatched to any gene: 6. The CDR3 loop is CASSLAVRTSGYNEQFF. As DNA, the CDR3 is TGTGCCAGCAGCTTAGCGGTAAGGACTAGCGGCTACAATGAGCAGTTCTTC.

This chain joins TRBV20-1 and TRBJ2-7; D is ambiguous. CDR1 DFQATT and CDR2 SNEGSKA come from the germline V gene (reference sequence). Deletions cut 5 bases from V and 6 bases from J, with 11 bases between. CDR3 size: 11 residues. CDR3 loop: CSAARPPEQYF. As DNA, the CDR3 is TGCAGTGCTGCCCGACCCCCCGAGCAGTACTTC.

The chain recombines TRBV28 with TRBJ1-3; 7 nucleotides agree with TRBD1. J lost 4 bases, V lost 2 bases, and 5 bases had no gene match. The germline V gene has CDR1 MDHEN and CDR2 SYDVKM. This CDR3 has 15 amino acids. In DNA form, the CDR3 reads TGTGCCAGCAGTTTACACGGGACAGCAGGAAACACCATATATTTT. Protein product: CASSLHGTAGNTIYF.

In its sample, this clone was seen a few times. The chain employs TRBV10-3 and TRBJ1-2; 9 positions agree with TRBD1. The V gene's germline CDR1 is ENHRY and CDR2 SYGVKD. Trimming removed 4 bases from V and 4 bases from J; junction bases left unmatched: 4. The CDR3 loop spans 14 amino acids. This CDR3 is CAISVTGGGYGYTF. CDR3 nucleotide sequence: TGTGCCATCAGTGTAACAGGGGGCGGCTATGGCTACACCTTC.

The chain employs TRBV28 and TRBJ2-5; the D call may be TRBD1 or TRBD2 (5 bases each). CDR3 length: 15 amino acids. Germline CDR1 and CDR2: MDHEN and SYDVKM. Trimming cost V 6 bases and J 0 bases, with 14 bases left between them. DNA of the CDR3: TGTGCCAGCAGCGGATGGGGGAGAGACCAAGAGACCCAGTACTTC. This encodes CASSGWGRDQETQYF.

The chain links TRBV7-3 to TRBJ1-2; TRBD1 agrees at 7 bases. The CDR3 covers 13 residues. J was trimmed by 8 bases and V by 1 base; bases with no gene match: 4. Germline V lookup: CDR1 SGHTA, CDR2 FQGTGA. The CDR3 protein is CASSLRGGGGYTF. CDR3 bases: TGTGCCAGCAGCTTAAGAGGAGGGGGCGGCTACACCTTC.

The genes are TRBV29-1 and TRBJ1-2; a possible D gene is TRBD1 (5 bases). The length of the CDR3 is 15 residues. Germline CDR1 and CDR2: SQVTM and ANQGSEA. V shed 3 bases and J shed 1 base, with 15 bases lying between them. The CDR3 protein is CSVDALGGVNYGYTF. CDR3 DNA: TGCAGCGTTGATGCTTTGGGAGGGGTTAACTATGGCTACACCTTC.

The chain joins TRBV11-2 to TRBJ2-7; 14 bases are shared with TRBD2. J lost 1 base, V lost 8 bases, and 4 bases had no gene match. CDR1 and CDR2 (germline): SGHAT, FQNNGV. The CDR3 loop spans 15 amino acids. The CDR3 nucleotides are TGTGCCAGCCACGGACTAGCGGGGGGTTCCTACGAGCAGTACTTC. Translated: CASHGLAGGSYEQYF. Full variable domain (remainder filled in from reference TRBV11-2 and TRBJ2-7): EAGVAQSPRYKIIEKRQSVAFWCNPISGHATLYWYQQILGQGPKLLIQFQNNGVVDDSQLPKDRFSAERLKGVDSTLKIQPAKLEDSAVYLCASHGLAGGSYEQYFGPGTRLTVT.

As to this clone: Other DNA sequences in this sample translate to the same CDR3. The genes are TRBV20-1 and TRBJ2-2; D not resolved. V was pared by 6 bases and J by 6 bases, with 8 bases between. This CDR3 comprises 11 residues. Germline V gives CDR1 DFQATT, CDR2 SNEGSKA (reference sequence). CDR3 in DNA: TGCAGTGCCCGCTTCTCCGGGGAGCTGTTTTTT. It codes for CSARFSGELFF.

The table lists this clone with many counts. The same CDR3 is also encoded by other DNA sequences in this sample. DNA of the CDR3: TGTGCCTGGAGTCAGGGATCCGGCTACACCTTC. Protein product: CAWSQGSGYTF. The chain has TRBV30 and TRBJ1-2; tentatively, D is TRBD1 (5 bases). Germline lookup yields CDR1 GTSNPN and CDR2 SVGIG (reference sequence). CDR3 length: 11 residues. The V end lost 2 bases, the J end lost 8 bases, and 9 bases lay between the germline ends.

The chain is built from TRBV6-5 and TRBJ2-1; TRBD1 aligns across 8 bases. Germline values: CDR1 MNHEY, CDR2 SVGAGI. With V trimmed by 2 bases and J by 6 bases, 6 bases remained unmatched. This CDR3 is built from 15 residues. The CDR3, as DNA: TGTGCCAGCAGTTACACAGGAGACAGGGGCAATGAGCAGTTCTTC. This gives the protein CASSYTGDRGNEQFF.

Comment on this clone: Other nucleotide sequences in the sample specify the same CDR3. This rearrangement joins TRBV5-1 to TRBJ1-2; a weak D match, TRBD1 (5 bases). This CDR3 contains 14 residues. Germline lookup yields CDR1 SGHRS and CDR2 YFSETQ. Trimming pared 5 bases from V and 4 bases from J, leaving 15 bases between. CDR3 region: CASSSRDGSYGYTF. The CDR3 DNA is TGCGCCAGCAGTTCCAGGGATGGGAGCTATGGCTACACCTTC.

This clone was observed a handful of times. The chain couples TRBV10-1 to TRBJ2-7, with unresolved D. The V gene's germline CDR1 is WNHNN and CDR2 SYGVQD (reference sequence). V was shortened by 8 bases and J by 5 bases, with 10 bases between the two germline ends. The CDR3 sequence is 11 residues long. CDR3 residues: CASGIPNEQYF. CDR3 nucleotide sequence: TGCGCCAGCGGCATTCCGAACGAGCAGTACTTC.

V usage is TRBV5-1 and J usage is TRBJ2-3, with D hard to call. V lost 0 bases, J lost 1 base, and 6 bases lay in between. Germline lookup yields CDR1 SGHRS and CDR2 YFSETQ. CDR3 size: 14 residues. The DNA of the CDR3 is TGCGCCAGCAGCTTGGGGTTCCGCACAGATACGCAGTATTTT. Amino acids: CASSLGFRTDTQYF. Combining the CDR3 with reference TRBV5-1 and TRBJ2-3 gives the whole variable domain KAGVTQTPRYLIKTRGQQVTLSCSPISGHRSVSWYQQTPGQGLQFLFEYFSETQRNKGNFPGRFSGRQFSNSRSEMNVSTLELGDSALYLCASSLGFRTDTQYFGPGTRLTVL.

The table lists this clone with a few counts. The V call is TRBV19, the J call TRBJ2-1, with TRBD2 identical over 10 bases. J lost 1 base, V lost 3 bases, and 3 bases had no gene match. The V gene's germline CDR1 is LNHDA and CDR2 SQIVND (reference sequence). The CDR3 is made up of 16 amino acids. CDR3 nucleotide sequence: TGTGCCAGTAGTATGGGGACTAGCGTGTCCTACAATGAGCAGTTCTTC. Translation: CASSMGTSVSYNEQFF.

The chain employs TRBV11-1 and TRBJ2-5; TRBD2 aligns across 10 bases. The germline V gene has CDR1 SGHAT and CDR2 FQDESV (reference sequence). CDR3 length: 15 residues. V shed 5 bases and J 5 bases; nucleotides not matched to a gene: 8. The chain's CDR3 is CASSPISGRSETQYF. CDR3 DNA: TGTGCCAGCAGCCCGATTAGCGGGAGGTCGGAGACCCAGTACTTC.

The gene calls are TRBV4-1 and TRBJ2-6; 8 nucleotides match TRBD1. With 5 bases clipped from V and 3 bases from J, the junction kept 9 bases outside the gene matches. The CDR3 extends over 17 amino acids. The germline V gene has CDR1 MGHRA and CDR2 YSYEKL. The CDR3 reads CASSTDRALGGANVLTF. CDR3 DNA: TGCGCCAGCAGCACGGACAGGGCTCTTGGTGGGGCCAACGTCCTGACTTTC.

For this clone: Other DNA sequences in this sample translate to the same CDR3. The chain carries TRBV7-8 and TRBJ1-1; the D is unclear. CDR3 size: 15 residues. Germline CDR1 is SGHVS and CDR2 is FQNEAQ. Deletions cut 5 bases from V and 0 bases from J, with 13 bases between. The CDR3: CASSRHGSMNTEAFF. The CDR3 DNA reads TGTGCCAGCAGCCGACATGGGAGCATGAACACTGAAGCTTTCTTT.

This clone has just one count. CDR3 coding DNA: TGTGCCAGCAGGAGCACTAATGAAAAACTGTTTTTT. It specifies CASRSTNEKLFF. The V and J genes are TRBV6-1 and TRBJ1-4; D is unresolved. Trimming removed 6 bases at V and 2 bases at J, with 4 bases between. The germline CDR1 and CDR2 sequences are MNHNS and SASEGT. This CDR3 has 12 amino acids.

The gene calls are TRBV2 and TRBJ2-3; tentative D call: TRBD1 (5 bases). The CDR3 is 14 amino acids. V gave up 3 bases and J gave up 3 bases, with 10 bases separating them. The germline V gene has CDR1 SNHLY and CDR2 FYNNEI. The CDR3 region is CASSDRVWTDTQYF. DNA for the CDR3: TGTGCCAGCAGTGACAGGGTTTGGACAGATACGCAGTATTTT. Using reference TRBV2 and TRBJ2-3 for the parts outside the CDR3, the full variable domain is EPEVTQTPSHQVTQMGQEVILRCVPISNHLYFYWYRQILGQKVEFLVSFYNNEISEKSEIFDDQFSVERPDGSNFTLKIRSTKLEDSAMYFCASSDRVWTDTQYFGPGTRLTVL.

The chain combines TRBV6-5 with TRBJ1-3; no clear D. CDR1 is MNHEY and CDR2 is SVGAGI in the germline V gene. With 6 bases removed from V and 0 bases from J, the gap between germline ends came to 9 bases. The CDR3 runs 14 residues. The CDR3 sequence is CASRYQSSGNTIYF. The CDR3, as DNA: TGTGCCAGCAGGTACCAGAGCTCTGGAAACACCATATATTTT.

Only one count was recorded for this clone. The rearrangement links TRBV7-6 to TRBJ2-5, with TRBD2 matching 10 bases. The CDR3 totals 16 residues. The germline gives CDR1 SGHVS, CDR2 FNYEAQ. V was pared by 1 base and J by 3 bases, with 5 bases of the junction left unmatched. CDR3 bases: TGTGCCAGCAGCTTAGAGATTGGGACTAGCGAAGAGACCCAGTACTTC. Translating it yields CASSLEIGTSEETQYF.